Listed below are T cell receptor beta chains from one sample, sequenced in a study of Graves' ophthalmopathy and Graves' hyperthyroidism. Using its own MiXCR run on the multiplex PCR reads, TCRdb lists one record per CDR3 protein. The table has roughly 610,000 distinct CDR3 sequences, approximately 22% seen once; the top ten hold around 6.5%. The material sequenced was peripheral blood. The receptor source for this set is a woman aged 18 to 35 with stable Graves' hyperthyroidism. Some clones in this sample may be carry-over from other donors' samples. Both conserved end residues are part of each CDR3. D genes are given only for firm matches. The listing skips clone size in some rows; elsewhere it reads once, few, many or a size class.

D gene	J gene	clone size	V gene	CDR3 DNA	CDR3 protein
-	TRBJ1-1	many	TRBV5-1	TGCGCCAGCGGAATTTCGCTGGCCGGGATGAACACTGAAGCTTTCTTT	CASGISLAGMNTEAFF
TRBD1	TRBJ1-1	-	TRBV6-2/TRBV6-3	TGTGCCAGCAGTTACGGGGACAGTTCCACTGAAGCTTTCTTT	CASSYGDSSTEAFF
-	TRBJ1-2	many	TRBV5-1	TGCGCCAGCAGCTTGGTCGGGGGCCGCGGCTACACCTTC	CASSLVGGRGYTF
TRBD2	TRBJ2-2	-	TRBV24-1	TGTGCCACCTCCCTAGCGGGATCCGGGGAGCTGTTTTTT	CATSLAGSGELFF
-	TRBJ2-7	once	TRBV10-1	TGCGCCAGCAGCACGTCGGGGTTCTCCTACGAGCAGTACTTC	CASSTSGFSYEQYF
TRBD1	TRBJ1-1	many	TRBV7-9	TGTGCCAGCAGCACCCAGGGGGCCGAAACTGAAGCTTTCTTT	CASSTQGAETEAFF
TRBD1	TRBJ1-2	-	TRBV6-5	TGTGCCAGCAGTTACTCCGGGACAGGGGTAGTTGGCTACACCTTC	CASSYSGTGVVGYTF
TRBD1	TRBJ1-1	many	TRBV12-3/TRBV12-4	TGTGCCAGCAGCCCAGCAGGGACAGTTAACACTGAAGCTTTCTTT	CASSPAGTVNTEAFF
-	TRBJ1-3	many	TRBV7-2	TGTGCCAGCAGCTTAGCGTTGGGGATCTCTGGAAACACCATATATTTT	CASSLALGISGNTIYF
-	TRBJ1-1	many	TRBV12-3/TRBV12-4	TGTGCCAGCAGTTCTGATCACACTGAAGCTTTCTTT	CASSSDHTEAFF
TRBD2	TRBJ2-7	few	TRBV11-2	TGTGCCAGCAGCTTCGGAGGGACTAGCGGCTCCTACGAGCAGTACTTC	CASSFGGTSGSYEQYF
TRBD2	TRBJ2-7	many	TRBV20-1	TGCAGTGCCGGGGGACTAGCGATCTACGAGCAGTACTTC	CSAGGLAIYEQYF
-	TRBJ1-1	few	TRBV28	TGTGCCAGCAGTTTACGGGCGAGGACTGAAGCTTTCTTT	CASSLRARTEAFF
-	TRBJ2-6	once	TRBV12-3/TRBV12-4	TGTGCCAGCAGTACCGGGACAGGGGCCAACGTCCTGACTTTC	CASSTGTGANVLTF
TRBD2	TRBJ2-7	many	TRBV25-1	TGTGCCAGCAGTGCTAGCGGTGACACCTACGAGCAGTACTTC	CASSASGDTYEQYF
TRBD2	TRBJ2-4	-	TRBV19	TGTGCCAGTACCATGAGGGGAGGGGAGGGGTTAGCCAAAAACATTAAGTACTTC	CASTMRGGEGLAKNIKYF
-	TRBJ1-3	-	TRBV12-3/TRBV12-4	TGTGCCAGCAGTTTTAAGAGAGGGGCAGGGACTGGAAACACCATATATTTT	CASSFKRGAGTGNTIYF
-	TRBJ2-7	-	TRBV6-2/TRBV6-3	TGTGCCAGCAGTTACTCCAGCGCTCTACCCTCCTACGAGCAGTACTTC	CASSYSSALPSYEQYF
-	TRBJ2-7	few	TRBV27	TGTGCCAGCAGTTTATTGGGGCCCAGAGGGGGCGAGCAGTACTTC	CASSLLGPRGGEQYF
TRBD1	TRBJ1-2	many	TRBV10-2	TGCGCCAGCAGTGAGTCATCGACAGGGAGGGAAAACTATGGCTACACCTTC	CASSESSTGRENYGYTF
-	TRBJ2-2	-	TRBV11-1	TGTGCCAGCAGCTTAGCGACTAGTCTCACCGGGGAGCTGTTTTTT	CASSLATSLTGELFF
-	TRBJ1-3	-	TRBV12-3/TRBV12-4	TGTGCCAGCACCCGAGCCGCGACAGAGTCTAACACCATATATTTT	CASTRAATESNTIYF
-	TRBJ1-1	few	TRBV4-1	TGCGCCAGCAGCCAAGACCGGGACCCGAACACTGAAGCTTTCTTT	CASSQDRDPNTEAFF
-	TRBJ2-5	many	TRBV20-1	TGCAGTGTCAGGGAGGGGGGGGGCACCCTCCAAGAGACCCAGTACTTC	CSVREGGGTLQETQYF